This T cell receptor beta chain was obtained from a study of blood T cell repertoires in COVID-19. In the original workflow: Amplified reference gene primers provided the basis for estimating nucleated cell counts. Only in-frame clones appear in the TCRdb table, and some are missing; sequencing was by immunoSEQ multiplex PCR. The V and J calls and clone size are taken from that table; D and trimming were inferred from the DNA. The data show about 220,000 clones, roughly 84% seen once. The CDR3 extends over 15 amino acids. CDR1 is LGHDT and CDR2 is YNNKEL in the germline V gene (reference sequence). V shed 4 bases and J 0 bases; nucleotides not matched to a gene: 3.

This TCR derives from an older woman who had recovered from COVID-19. The chain joins TRBV3-1 (or the pseudogene TRBV3-2) to TRBJ1-3; TRBD1 aligns across 7 bases. The sample taken for sequencing was peripheral blood. In DNA, the CDR3 is TGTGCCAGCAGCCCCGACAGGGTCTCTGGAAACACCATATATTTT. This gives the protein CASSPDRVSGNTIYF.